This T cell receptor beta chain derives from a study of radiotherapy plus CTLA-4 blockade in lung cancer. Germline assignment: CDR1 SEHNR and CDR2 FQNEAQ (reference sequence). V shed 1 base and J shed 7 bases, with 19 bases lying between them. The CDR3 runs 16 residues. Sequenced by immunoSEQ multiplex PCR; TCRdb stores in-frame clones only, minus some. The table includes tens of thousands of clones, about four fifths detected once. The starting material was peripheral blood, obtained from a patient treated with radiotherapy plus ipilimumab. This clonotype was sampled from a human donor with non-small cell lung cancer that progressed on radiotherapy plus ipilimumab. V usage is TRBV7-9 and J usage is TRBJ2-5, with a weak D call TRBD1 (5 bases). In DNA form, the CDR3 reads TGTGCCAGCAGCTTAGAGGTGAGAACGACAGTCGGGACCCAGTACTTC. This translates into CASSLEVRTTVGTQYF.